Listed here are 17 T cell receptor beta chains from one sample, sequenced in a study of response to subunit inactivated influenza vaccine. MiXCR, applied by TCRdb to the RT-PCR reads, yields one record per CDR3 protein. The sample holds over 750,000 distinct CDR3 sequences, around 20% seen once. The sample here was PBMCs from blood, taken roughly 5 days after vaccination. The receptors were gathered from a man between 45 and 60 years old who received an inactivated influenza vaccine.

V is TRBV6-6 and J is TRBJ2-7; 11 nucleotides align to TRBD2. In germline, CDR1 is MNHNY, CDR2 SVGAGI (reference sequence). This CDR3 contains 13 residues. J lost 13 bases, V lost 7 bases, and 12 bases had no gene match. CDR3 DNA: TGTGCCAGCACCGACGGTAGGACTAGCGGGTTTTACTTC. This codes for CASTDGRTSGFYF.

This clonotype has a handful of counts. This chain uses TRBV20-1 with TRBJ2-7; D might be TRBD1 or TRBD2, each matching 5 bases. CDR1 is DFQATT and CDR2 is SNEGSKA in the germline V gene (reference sequence). Trimming left V 4 bases short and J 6 bases short, with 16 bases between. There are 13 residues in the CDR3. DNA of the CDR3: TGCAGTGCTACTGGGGGTGGCACAGGCGAGCAGTACTTC. It is translated as CSATGGGTGEQYF.

This clonotype was found a few times. The chain carries TRBV9 and TRBJ2-1; 9 bases agree with TRBD2. J was trimmed by 4 bases and V by 0 bases; bases with no gene match: 2. CDR3 size: 15 residues. Germline V gene lookup returns CDR1 SGDLS and CDR2 YYNGEE. The CDR3 loop is CASSVGGRVYNEQFF. CDR3 nucleotides: TGTGCCAGCAGCGTAGGCGGGAGGGTTTACAATGAGCAGTTCTTC.

This clonotype appeared a few times. The chain links TRBV5-1 to TRBJ2-3; D may be TRBD1 (6 bases). The CDR3 contains 15 residues. The V end was cut by 4 bases, the J end by 2 bases, with 14 bases between. Germline CDR1 reads SGHRS; CDR2 reads YFSETQ. The CDR3 loop reads CASSRLDRTTDTQYF. CDR3 nucleotide sequence: TGCGCCAGCAGCCGGTTGGACAGAACCACAGATACGCAGTATTTT.

V is TRBV20-1 and J is TRBJ2-1; 10 bases match TRBD2. This CDR3 region has 15 residues. J was trimmed by 4 bases and V by 3 bases; bases with no gene match: 6. Per germline, CDR1 DFQATT and CDR2 SNEGSKA (reference sequence). CDR3 residues: CSASSGTSVYNEQFF. CDR3 nucleotide sequence: TGCAGTGCTAGTTCCGGGACTAGCGTGTACAATGAGCAGTTCTTC.

This chain connects TRBV27 to TRBJ1-1; maybe TRBD1 (5 bases). Trimming removed 5 bases at V and 3 bases at J, with 13 bases between. Germline-derived CDR1 and CDR2 are MNHEY and SMNVEV (reference sequence). This CDR3 spans 14 amino acids. The CDR3 is CASSGRDAYTEAFF. The CDR3 DNA follows: TGTGCCAGCAGTGGGAGGGACGCTTACACTGAAGCTTTCTTT.

This clonotype was counted between two and nine times. The rearrangement joins TRBV6-5 to TRBJ1-2; 9 bases align to TRBD1. J was trimmed by 4 bases and V by 0 bases; bases with no gene match: 3. CDR1 is MNHEY, CDR2 SVGAGI, per germline. The CDR3 has 15 residues. The CDR3 loop reads CASSYSSQGAYGYTF. Written as DNA, the CDR3 is TGTGCCAGCAGTTACTCTTCACAGGGGGCCTATGGCTACACCTTC.

The chain combines TRBV19 with TRBJ2-1; a weak D match, TRBD2 (5 bases). Trimming removed 5 bases from V and 4 bases from J, with 18 bases in between. The CDR3 consists of 16 residues. CDR1 is LNHDA and CDR2 is SQIVND in the germline V gene (reference sequence). CDR3 DNA sequence: TGTGCCAGTAGTCCGTTATCCCCGGGGAGATACAATGAGCAGTTCTTC. Translation: CASSPLSPGRYNEQFF.

The chain joins TRBV6-5 to TRBJ2-1, with 10 bases identical to TRBD2. Germline V gene sequence: CDR1 MNHEY, CDR2 SVGAGI. CDR3 length equals 17 residues. Trimming removed 1 base from V and 6 bases from J; junction bases left unmatched: 9. The CDR3 DNA follows: TGTGCCAGCAGTTACTTGCCTCTAGCGGGAGTATCCAATGAGCAGTTCTTC. Amino acid sequence: CASSYLPLAGVSNEQFF.

The CDR3: CASSYSRTGNVGTDTQYF. CDR3 nucleotide sequence: TGTGCCAGCAGTTACTCGAGGACAGGGAATGTAGGTACAGATACGCAGTATTTT. The chain carries TRBV6-5 and TRBJ2-3, with 8 bases that match TRBD1. The germline V gene has CDR1 MNHEY and CDR2 SVGAGI. Unmatched junction bases numbered 11, after V lost 0 bases and J lost 3 bases. The CDR3 runs 18 residues.

The chain links TRBV5-1 to TRBJ2-7; D is possibly TRBD1 (5 bases). The germline CDR1 and CDR2 sequences are SGHRS and YFSETQ. This CDR3 comprises 14 residues. V lost 0 bases to trimming and J lost 4 bases, with 11 bases between them. In DNA form, the CDR3 reads TGCGCCAGCAGCTTGGGACCAGGGCGTTACGAGCAGTACTTC. Its protein product is CASSLGPGRYEQYF.

This clonotype was counted only a few times. The chain links TRBV12-3 or TRBV12-4 to TRBJ2-3; TRBD1 agrees at 9 bases. This CDR3 contains 16 residues. Trimming at V came to 5 bases and at J to 2 bases, leaving 8 bases not matched to a gene. The DNA for the CDR3 is TGTGCCAGCAGTCGAGGACAGGGGACGGTCACAGATACGCAGTATTTT. It encodes CASSRGQGTVTDTQYF.

The chain is built from TRBV7-8 and TRBJ1-2, with 8 bases aligning to TRBD1. V was clipped by 2 bases and J by 4 bases; unmatched bases: 18. This CDR3 has 19 amino acids. In germline, CDR1 is SGHVS, CDR2 FQNEAQ. The CDR3 spells CASSLIPTGVKLKIYGYTF. The DNA for the CDR3 is TGTGCCAGCAGCTTAATACCGACAGGGGTTAAGTTAAAGATCTATGGCTACACCTTC.

This clonotype was counted at least ten times. The chain employs TRBV29-1 and TRBJ2-1, with 7 bases aligning to TRBD1. This CDR3 is 13 amino acids long. The V segment lost 6 bases and the J segment 9 bases; nucleotides outside the gene matches: 11. The germline V gene has CDR1 SQVTM and CDR2 ANQGSEA. CDR3 bases: TGCAGCGTACACAGGGGCCCCGCGGGTGAGCAGTTCTTC. It codes for CSVHRGPAGEQFF.

This clonotype has just a few counts. This chain connects TRBV11-2 to TRBJ1-2; D is perhaps TRBD1 (5 bases). V was shortened by 2 bases and J by 3 bases, with 10 bases between the two germline ends. This CDR3 comprises 14 residues. Germline CDR1 is SGHAT and CDR2 is FQNNGV. CDR3 in DNA: TGTGCCAGCAGCTTACTCGGGGGTTACTATGGCTACACCTTC. Its protein product is CASSLLGGYYGYTF.

This clonotype was seen many times. V gene TRBV6-2 or TRBV6-3 combines with J gene TRBJ2-6; 7 nucleotides agree with TRBD1. After removal of 0 bases from V and 4 bases from J, the junction contained 6 bases not matched to a gene. The CDR3 is 17 amino acids. Per the germline V gene, CDR1 is MNHEY and CDR2 is SVGEGT. CDR3 residues: CASSYSSTGFGANVLTF. The CDR3 DNA reads TGTGCCAGCAGTTACTCCTCGACAGGGTTCGGGGCCAACGTCCTGACTTTC.

The chain couples TRBV20-1 to TRBJ1-1; D gene ambiguous. V gave up 5 bases and J gave up 5 bases, with 9 bases separating them. The CDR3 has 11 residues. Germline CDR1 DFQATT, CDR2 SNEGSKA (reference sequence). The CDR3 DNA reads TGCAGTGCTCTCCCGGGGACTGAAGCTTTCTTT. Its protein product is CSALPGTEAFF.